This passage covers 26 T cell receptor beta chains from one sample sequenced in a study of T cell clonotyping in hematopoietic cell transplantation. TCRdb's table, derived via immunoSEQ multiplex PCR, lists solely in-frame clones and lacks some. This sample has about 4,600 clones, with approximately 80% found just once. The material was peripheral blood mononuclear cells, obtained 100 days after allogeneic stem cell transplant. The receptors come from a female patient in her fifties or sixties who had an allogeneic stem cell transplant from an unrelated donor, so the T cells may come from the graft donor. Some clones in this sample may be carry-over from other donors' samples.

The CDR3 loop reads CASSLEQGGRYEQYF. CDR3 DNA: TGTGCCAGCAGCTTAGAACAGGGGGGAAGGTACGAGCAGTACTTC. The genes are TRBV11-1 and TRBJ2-7, with 8 positions matching TRBD1. The J segment lost 4 bases and the V segment lost 1 base, leaving 6 bases of the junction unmatched. The CDR3 is 15 residues long. CDR1 and CDR2 from the germline V gene are SGHAT and FQDESV (reference sequence). Looking up the rest from reference TRBV11-1 and TRBJ2-7 gives the full variable domain: EAEVAQSPRYKITEKSQAVAFWCDPISGHATLYWYRQILGQGPELLVQFQDESVVDDSQLPKDRFSAERLKGVDSTLKIQPAELGDSAMYLCASSLEQGGRYEQYFGPGTRLTVT.

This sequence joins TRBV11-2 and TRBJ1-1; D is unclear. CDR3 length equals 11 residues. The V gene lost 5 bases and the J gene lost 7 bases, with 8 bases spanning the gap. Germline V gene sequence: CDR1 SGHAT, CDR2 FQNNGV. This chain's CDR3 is CASSPRSEAFF. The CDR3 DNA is TGTGCCAGCAGCCCCCGCAGTGAAGCTTTCTTT. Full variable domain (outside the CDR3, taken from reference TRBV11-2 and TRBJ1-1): EAGVAQSPRYKIIEKRQSVAFWCNPISGHATLYWYQQILGQGPKLLIQFQNNGVVDDSQLPKDRFSAERLKGVDSTLKIQPAKLEDSAVYLCASSPRSEAFFGQGTRLTVV.

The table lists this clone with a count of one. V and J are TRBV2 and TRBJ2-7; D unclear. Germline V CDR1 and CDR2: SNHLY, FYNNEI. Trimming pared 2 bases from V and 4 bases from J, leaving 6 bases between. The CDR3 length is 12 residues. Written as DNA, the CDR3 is TGTGCCAGCAGTGAACAGATGTACGAGCAGTACTTC. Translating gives CASSEQMYEQYF.

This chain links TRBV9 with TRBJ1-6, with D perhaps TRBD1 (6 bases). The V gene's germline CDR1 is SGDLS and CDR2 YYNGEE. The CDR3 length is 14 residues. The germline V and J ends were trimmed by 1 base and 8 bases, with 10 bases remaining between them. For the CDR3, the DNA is TGTGCCAGCAGCGTAACGGACAGCTATTCACCCCTCCACTTT. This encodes CASSVTDSYSPLHF. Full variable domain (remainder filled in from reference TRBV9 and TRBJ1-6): DSGVTQTPKHLITATGQRVTLRCSPRSGDLSVYWYQQSLDQGLQFLIQYYNGEERAKGNILERFSAQQFPDLHSELNLSSLELGDSALYFCASSVTDSYSPLHFGNGTRLTVT.

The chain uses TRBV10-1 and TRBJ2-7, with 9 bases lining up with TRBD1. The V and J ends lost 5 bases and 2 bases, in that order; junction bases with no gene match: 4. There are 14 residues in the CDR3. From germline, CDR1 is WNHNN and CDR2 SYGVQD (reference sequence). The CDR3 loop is CASSHRTGAYEQYF. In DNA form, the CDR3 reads TGCGCCAGCAGTCATAGGACAGGGGCCTACGAGCAGTACTTC.

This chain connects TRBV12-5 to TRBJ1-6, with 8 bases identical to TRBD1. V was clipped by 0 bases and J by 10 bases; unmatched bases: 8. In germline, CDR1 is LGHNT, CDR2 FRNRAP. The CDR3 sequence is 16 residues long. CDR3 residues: CASGLVLGRGPSPLHF. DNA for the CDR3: TGTGCTAGTGGTTTGGTACTGGGCAGGGGGCCGTCACCCCTCCACTTT.

The CDR3 DNA sequence: TGTGCCAGTAGTTCCACCGGGACTCTCCAGCAGTACTTC. Translation gives CASSSTGTLQQYF. The V gene is TRBV19, the J gene TRBJ2-7; weak D call: TRBD2 (6 bases). The V end was cut by 5 bases, the J end by 8 bases, with 16 bases between. This CDR3 spans 13 amino acids. CDR1 and CDR2 from the germline V gene are LNHDA and SQIVND (reference sequence). Supplemented by reference TRBV19 and TRBJ2-7, the full variable domain reads DGGITQSPKYLFRKEGQNVTLSCEQNLNHDAMYWYRQDPGQGLRLIYYSQIVNDFQKGDIAEGYSVSREKKESFPLTVTSAQKNPTAFYLCASSSTGTLQQYFGPGTRLTVT.

This CDR3 reads CSGGQGNYEQYF. CDR3 coding DNA: TGCAGCGGGGGGCAGGGGAACTACGAGCAGTACTTC. The chain links TRBV29-1 to TRBJ2-7, with D possibly being TRBD1 (6 bases). Trimming removed 7 bases from V and 3 bases from J, with 13 bases in between. CDR1 is SQVTM and CDR2 is ANQGSEA in the germline V gene. CDR3 length equals 12 residues.

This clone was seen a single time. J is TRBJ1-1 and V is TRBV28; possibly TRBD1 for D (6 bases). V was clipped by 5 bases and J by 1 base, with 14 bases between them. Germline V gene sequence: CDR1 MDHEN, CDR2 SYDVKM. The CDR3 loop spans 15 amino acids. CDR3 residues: CASSTSGTTNTEAFF. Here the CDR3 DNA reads TGTGCCAGCAGTACTTCCGGGACAACGAACACTGAAGCTTTCTTT.

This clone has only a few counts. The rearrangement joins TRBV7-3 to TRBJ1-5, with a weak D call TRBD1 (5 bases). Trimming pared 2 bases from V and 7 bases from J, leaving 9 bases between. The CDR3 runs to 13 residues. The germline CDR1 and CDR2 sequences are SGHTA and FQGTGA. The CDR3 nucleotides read TGTGCCAGCAGCTTACGGTGGGGCCAGCCCCAGCATTTT. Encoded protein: CASSLRWGQPQHF.

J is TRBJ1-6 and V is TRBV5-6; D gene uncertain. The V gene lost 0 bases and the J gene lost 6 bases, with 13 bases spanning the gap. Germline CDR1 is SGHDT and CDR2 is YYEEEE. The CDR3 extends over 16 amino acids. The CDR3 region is CASSLAGQLGNSPLHF. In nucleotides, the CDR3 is TGTGCCAGCAGCTTGGCCGGGCAACTAGGTAATTCACCCCTCCACTTT.

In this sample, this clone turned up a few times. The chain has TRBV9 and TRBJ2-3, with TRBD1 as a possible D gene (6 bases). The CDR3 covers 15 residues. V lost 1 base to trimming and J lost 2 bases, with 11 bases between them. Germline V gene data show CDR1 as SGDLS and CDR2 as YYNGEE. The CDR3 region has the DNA TGTGCCAGCAGCGTATTCGACAGGCCCACAGATACGCAGTATTTT. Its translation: CASSVFDRPTDTQYF.

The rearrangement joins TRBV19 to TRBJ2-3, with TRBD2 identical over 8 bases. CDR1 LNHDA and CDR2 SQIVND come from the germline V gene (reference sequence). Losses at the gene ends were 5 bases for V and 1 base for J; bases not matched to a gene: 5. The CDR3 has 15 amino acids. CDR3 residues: CASSLFSGGTDTQYF. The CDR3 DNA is TGTGCCAGTAGTCTTTTTAGCGGGGGCACAGATACGCAGTATTTT.

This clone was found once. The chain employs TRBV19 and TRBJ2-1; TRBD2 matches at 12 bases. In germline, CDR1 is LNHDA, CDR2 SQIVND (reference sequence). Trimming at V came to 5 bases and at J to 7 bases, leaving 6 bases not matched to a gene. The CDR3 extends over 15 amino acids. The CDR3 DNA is TGTGCCAGTAGTCTCACTAGCGGGGGGCCTAATGAGCAGTTCTTC. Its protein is CASSLTSGGPNEQFF.

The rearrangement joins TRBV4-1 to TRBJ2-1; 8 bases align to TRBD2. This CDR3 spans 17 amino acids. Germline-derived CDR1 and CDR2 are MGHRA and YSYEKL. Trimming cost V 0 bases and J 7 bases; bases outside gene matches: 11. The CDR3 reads CASSQDQASGYRNEQFF. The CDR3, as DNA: TGCGCCAGCAGCCAAGATCAGGCTAGCGGGTACCGTAATGAGCAGTTCTTC.

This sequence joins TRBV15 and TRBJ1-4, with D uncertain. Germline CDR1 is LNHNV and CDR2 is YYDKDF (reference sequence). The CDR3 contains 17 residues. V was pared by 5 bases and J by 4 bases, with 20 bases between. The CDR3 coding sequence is TGTGCCACCAGCCCGTCCCGAGCACAGTCGTATAATGAAAAACTGTTTTTT. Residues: CATSPSRAQSYNEKLFF.

This CDR3 is CASSDGQGPSNYGYTF. The DNA of the CDR3 is TGCGCCAGCAGCGACGGACAGGGCCCCTCTAACTATGGCTACACCTTC. The chain links TRBV5-1 to TRBJ1-2, with 8 bases lining up with TRBD1. Germline V gene sequence: CDR1 SGHRS, CDR2 YFSETQ. This CDR3 spans 16 amino acids. V lost 4 bases, J lost 0 bases, and 8 bases stayed unmatched.

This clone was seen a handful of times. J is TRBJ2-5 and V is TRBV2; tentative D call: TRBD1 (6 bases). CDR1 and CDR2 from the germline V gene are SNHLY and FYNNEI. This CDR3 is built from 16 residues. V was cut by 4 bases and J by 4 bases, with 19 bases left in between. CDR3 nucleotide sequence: TGTGCCAGCAGTGGGGGGACGAGACAGGCACGAGAGACCCAGTACTTC. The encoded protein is CASSGGTRQARETQYF.

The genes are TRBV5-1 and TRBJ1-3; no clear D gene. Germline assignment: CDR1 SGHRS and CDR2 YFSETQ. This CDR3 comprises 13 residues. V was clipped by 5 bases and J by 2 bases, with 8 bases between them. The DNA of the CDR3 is TGCGCCAGCAGTGAGGGCACTGGAAACACCATATATTTT. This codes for CASSEGTGNTIYF. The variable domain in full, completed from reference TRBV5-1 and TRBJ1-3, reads KAGVTQTPRYLIKTRGQQVTLSCSPISGHRSVSWYQQTPGQGLQFLFEYFSETQRNKGNFPGRFSGRQFSNSRSEMNVSTLELGDSALYLCASSEGTGNTIYFGEGSWLTVV.

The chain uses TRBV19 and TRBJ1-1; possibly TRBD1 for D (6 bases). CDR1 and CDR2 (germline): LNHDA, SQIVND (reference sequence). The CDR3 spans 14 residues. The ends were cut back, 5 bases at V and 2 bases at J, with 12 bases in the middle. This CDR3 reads CASSLPGHNTEAFF. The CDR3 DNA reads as TGTGCCAGTAGTCTACCGGGACATAACACTGAAGCTTTCTTT. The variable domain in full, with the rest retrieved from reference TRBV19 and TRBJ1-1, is DGGITQSPKYLFRKEGQNVTLSCEQNLNHDAMYWYRQDPGQGLRLIYYSQIVNDFQKGDIAEGYSVSREKKESFPLTVTSAQKNPTAFYLCASSLPGHNTEAFFGQGTRLTVV.

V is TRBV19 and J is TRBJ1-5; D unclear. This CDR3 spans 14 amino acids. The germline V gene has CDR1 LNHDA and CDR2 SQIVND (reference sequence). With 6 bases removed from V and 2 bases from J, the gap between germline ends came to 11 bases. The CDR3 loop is CASSDGAGNQPQHF. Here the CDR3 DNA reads TGTGCCAGTAGCGACGGCGCGGGCAATCAGCCCCAGCATTTT.

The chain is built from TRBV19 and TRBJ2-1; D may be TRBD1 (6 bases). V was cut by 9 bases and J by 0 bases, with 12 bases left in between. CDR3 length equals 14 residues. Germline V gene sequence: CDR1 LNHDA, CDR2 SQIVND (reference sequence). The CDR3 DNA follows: TGTGCCAGCAACCAGGGGAGCTCCTACAATGAGCAGTTCTTC. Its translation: CASNQGSSYNEQFF. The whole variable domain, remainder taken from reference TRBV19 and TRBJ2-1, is DGGITQSPKYLFRKEGQNVTLSCEQNLNHDAMYWYRQDPGQGLRLIYYSQIVNDFQKGDIAEGYSVSREKKESFPLTVTSAQKNPTAFYLCASNQGSSYNEQFFGPGTRLTVL.

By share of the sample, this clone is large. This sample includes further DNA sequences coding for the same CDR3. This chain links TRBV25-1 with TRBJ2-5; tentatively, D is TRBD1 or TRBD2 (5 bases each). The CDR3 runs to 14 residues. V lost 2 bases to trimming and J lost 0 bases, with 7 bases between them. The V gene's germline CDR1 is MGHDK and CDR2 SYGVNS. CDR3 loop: CASSERGHQETQYF. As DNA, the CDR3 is TGTGCCAGCAGTGAAAGGGGACACCAAGAGACCCAGTACTTC.

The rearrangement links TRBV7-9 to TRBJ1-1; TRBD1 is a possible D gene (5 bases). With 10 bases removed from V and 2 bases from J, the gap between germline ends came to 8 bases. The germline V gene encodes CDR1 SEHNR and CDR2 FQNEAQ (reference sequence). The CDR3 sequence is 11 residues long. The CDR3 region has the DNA TGTGCCAACGGGGCCAACACTGAAGCTTTCTTT. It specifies CANGANTEAFF. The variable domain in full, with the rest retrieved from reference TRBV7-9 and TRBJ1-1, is DTGVSQNPRHKITKRGQNVTFRCDPISEHNRLYWYRQTLGQGPEFLTYFQNEAQLEKSRLLSDRFSAERPKGSFSTLEIQRTEQGDSAMYLCANGANTEAFFGQGTRLTVV.

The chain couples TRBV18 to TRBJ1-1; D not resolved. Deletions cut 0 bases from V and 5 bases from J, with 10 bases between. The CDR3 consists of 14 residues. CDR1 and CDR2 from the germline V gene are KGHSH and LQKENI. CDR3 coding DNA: TGTGCCAGCTCACCACCGGTTATTAGGACTGAAGCTTTCTTT. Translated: CASSPPVIRTEAFF.

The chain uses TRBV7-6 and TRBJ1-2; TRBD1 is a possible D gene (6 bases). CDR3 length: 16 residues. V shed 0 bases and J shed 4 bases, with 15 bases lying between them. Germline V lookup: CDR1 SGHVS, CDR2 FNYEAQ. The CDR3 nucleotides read TGTGCCAGCAGCTTAGCGCCCGGGGGCATCGGCTATGGCTACACCTTC. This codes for CASSLAPGGIGYGYTF.